Each of the 26 T cell receptor beta chains below was sequenced from the same sample in a study of control samples from healthy donors and cancer patients. Only in-frame clones appear in the TCRdb table, and some are missing; sequencing was by immunoSEQ multiplex PCR. The table has around 180,000 clones, approximately 86% seen once. The material sequenced was blood. The receptors shown here come from a woman aged 25 to 39 in good health.

The chain links TRBV5-1 to TRBJ1-4; no reliable D call. This CDR3 has 15 amino acids. V gave up 4 bases and J gave up 2 bases, with 12 bases separating them. Germline CDR1 SGHRS, CDR2 YFSETQ. CDR3 loop: CASSPLGSTNEKLFF. In DNA, the CDR3 is TGCGCCAGCAGCCCTTTGGGTTCCACTAATGAAAAACTGTTTTTT.

This clone showed up just once. This rearrangement joins TRBV18 to TRBJ2-5; D uncertain. Between the trimmed V and J ends, which lost 2 bases and 4 bases, there was a span of 11 bases. This CDR3 spans 14 amino acids. Germline CDR1 KGHSH, CDR2 LQKENI. DNA of the CDR3: TGTGCCAGCTCACCATACCCCAGGACAGAGACCCAGTACTTC. It is translated as CASSPYPRTETQYF.

V usage is TRBV9 and J usage is TRBJ1-2; 9 nucleotides line up with TRBD1. The length of the CDR3 is 15 residues. From germline, CDR1 is SGDLS and CDR2 YYNGEE. The ends lost 0 bases at V and 5 bases at J; junction bases unmatched: 5. The CDR3 sequence is CASSVGDRDTYGYTF. The CDR3 nucleotides read TGTGCCAGCAGCGTAGGGGACAGGGACACTTATGGCTACACCTTC. The full variable domain, in which reference TRBV9 and TRBJ1-2 provide the parts outside the CDR3, is DSGVTQTPKHLITATGQRVTLRCSPRSGDLSVYWYQQSLDQGLQFLIQYYNGEERAKGNILERFSAQQFPDLHSELNLSSLELGDSALYFCASSVGDRDTYGYTFGSGTRLTVV.

Turning to this clone: Relative to the germline gene, one junction end is altered; a read error may explain this. The same CDR3 arises from other DNA sequences in this sample as well. V and J are TRBV7-9 and TRBJ2-2; no definite D call. CDR1 is SEHNR, CDR2 FQNEAQ, per germline (reference sequence). This CDR3 spans 13 amino acids. CDR3 protein: CASSRIAAGELFF. CDR3 nucleotides: TGCGCCAGCAGCAGAATCGCCGCCGGGGAGCTGTTTTTT.

The V and J genes are TRBV4-1 and TRBJ2-3; 8 positions agree with TRBD2. V lost 6 bases and J lost 0; bases outside the gene matches: 11. CDR3 size: 17 residues. Germline V gene lookup returns CDR1 MGHRA and CDR2 YSYEKL. For the CDR3, the DNA is TGCGCCAGCAGACGACGTTTTGCGGGAGGAAGCACAGATACGCAGTATTTT. Translation: CASRRRFAGGSTDTQYF.

This clone showed up just once. V is TRBV5-1 and J is TRBJ1-2; 9 nucleotides agree with TRBD1. This CDR3 is 15 amino acids long. V trimming: 4 bases; J trimming: 7 bases; junction bases outside the gene matches: 11. CDR1 is SGHRS and CDR2 is YFSETQ in the germline V gene. CDR3 in amino acids: CASSPRTGESRGYTF. The CDR3 DNA reads TGCGCCAGCAGCCCCAGGACAGGGGAGAGTCGTGGCTACACCTTC.

The chain joins TRBV4-2 to TRBJ2-3, with TRBD1 as a possible D gene (5 bases). Germline assignment: CDR1 LGHNA and CDR2 YNFKEQ. The CDR3 runs 15 residues. Trimming took 4 bases from V and 2 from J, leaving 13 bases between them. Here the CDR3 DNA reads TGTGCCAGCAGCCGATCGCAGGGCACCACAGATACGCAGTATTTT. Translated: CASSRSQGTTDTQYF.

The genes are TRBV4-1 and TRBJ2-7, with D tentatively TRBD2 (6 bases). V was shortened by 0 bases and J by 3 bases, with 15 bases between the two germline ends. The CDR3 has 16 amino acids. Germline assignment: CDR1 MGHRA and CDR2 YSYEKL. The CDR3 DNA follows: TGCGCCAGCAGCCAAGATTTAGCGGAACGAAACTACGAGCAGTACTTC. This translates into CASSQDLAERNYEQYF.

The V and J genes are TRBV2 and TRBJ2-7; D not resolved. The length of the CDR3 is 14 residues. Germline V gives CDR1 SNHLY, CDR2 FYNNEI. With 3 bases removed from V and 3 bases from J, the gap between germline ends came to 12 bases. The CDR3 DNA follows: TGTGCCAGCAGTGAGGTCAGTGCAAGCTACGAGCAGTACTTC. Amino acid sequence: CASSEVSASYEQYF.

CDR3 amino acids: CASSLLAGVYEQYF. CDR3 sequence (DNA): TGTGCCAGCAGCTTATTAGCGGGAGTCTACGAGCAGTACTTC. The chain recombines TRBV7-2 with TRBJ2-7; the match to TRBD2 covers 9 bases. The CDR3 extends over 14 amino acids. J lost 3 bases, V lost 2 bases, and 2 bases had no gene match. The V gene's germline CDR1 is SGHTA and CDR2 FQGNSA.

The chain carries TRBV2 and TRBJ1-1; D remains ambiguous. V was shortened by 2 bases and J by 6 bases, with 7 bases between the two germline ends. CDR1 is SNHLY and CDR2 is FYNNEI in the germline V gene. The CDR3 runs 12 residues. In DNA, the CDR3 is TGTGCCAGCAGTGAAAGGCTGGCTGAAGCTTTCTTT. It specifies CASSERLAEAFF.

This rearrangement joins TRBV13 to TRBJ2-4; D call uncertain. The germline V gene has CDR1 PRHDT and CDR2 FYEKMQ (reference sequence). Trimming stripped 5 bases from V and 6 bases from J, with 20 bases between. CDR3 length equals 16 residues. The CDR3 bases are TGTGCCAGCAGCCCCAGCGCCCGCACTCCTCTAAACATTCAGTACTTC. It translates to CASSPSARTPLNIQYF.

V usage is TRBV19 and J usage is TRBJ1-4; D unresolved. CDR1 and CDR2 from the germline V gene are LNHDA and SQIVND (reference sequence). The CDR3 runs 14 residues. V gave up 3 bases and J gave up 8 bases, with 13 bases separating them. The CDR3 bases are TGTGCCAGTAGTATGCCACCCTCGGGGGAAAAACTGTTTTTT. Translating gives CASSMPPSGEKLFF.

V usage is TRBV27 and J usage is TRBJ1-5; maybe TRBD1 (6 bases). V was clipped by 3 bases and J by 7 bases, with 16 bases between them. The CDR3 sequence is 15 residues long. Germline CDR1 and CDR2: MNHEY and SMNVEV (reference sequence). This CDR3 reads CASSFGGAGEQPQHF. The CDR3 DNA is TGTGCCAGCAGTTTTGGGGGGGCCGGGGAGCAGCCCCAGCATTTT.

This clone was counted ten times or more. This chain uses TRBV7-9 with TRBJ2-1, with unresolved D. Trimming shortened V by 3 bases and J by 10 bases, and 7 bases separated the two germline ends. CDR1 is SEHNR and CDR2 is FQNEAQ in the germline V gene (reference sequence). The CDR3 totals 11 residues. The CDR3 loop is CASSFTDEQFF. As DNA, the CDR3 is TGTGCCAGCAGCTTTACGGACGAGCAGTTCTTC.

The chain employs TRBV21-1 and TRBJ1-1; the table's D call of TRBD1 was not tested on the DNA. TRBV21-1 is recorded as a pseudogene. The CDR3 extends over 17 amino acids. CDR3 in DNA: TGTGCCAGCAGCACCGGGGGACAGGGGCGAATGAACACTGAAGCTTTCTTT. It specifies CASSTGGQGRMNTEAFF.

The rearrangement uses TRBV7-9 and TRBJ2-5; D might be TRBD2 (5 bases). Germline V CDR1 and CDR2: SEHNR, FQNEAQ (reference sequence). Trimming took 2 bases from V and 2 from J, leaving 9 bases between them. The length of the CDR3 is 14 residues. CDR3 sequence reads: CASSLTGEQETQYF. The CDR3 coding sequence is TGTGCCAGCAGCTTAACCGGGGAACAAGAGACCCAGTACTTC. Based on the CDR3 plus reference TRBV7-9 and TRBJ2-5, the full variable domain is DTGVSQNPRHKITKRGQNVTFRCDPISEHNRLYWYRQTLGQGPEFLTYFQNEAQLEKSRLLSDRFSAERPKGSFSTLEIQRTEQGDSAMYLCASSLTGEQETQYFGPGTRLLVL.

This clone was seen only once. The rearrangement joins TRBV29-1 to TRBJ1-5; 7 bases fit TRBD1. The germline CDR1 and CDR2 sequences are SQVTM and ANQGSEA. The CDR3 sequence is 12 residues long. The V and J ends lost 8 bases and 6 bases, in that order; junction bases with no gene match: 7. The CDR3 DNA sequence: TGCAGCACAGGGGAGGTGGGTCAGCCCCAGCATTTT. Translating gives CSTGEVGQPQHF.

V and J are TRBV10-2 and TRBJ2-1, with no clear D. The CDR3 loop spans 13 amino acids. Germline CDR1 is WSHSY and CDR2 is SAAADI. The V end lost 7 bases, the J end lost 5 bases, and 12 bases lay between the germline ends. The CDR3 is CASKVSVHNEQFF. CDR3 DNA sequence: TGCGCCAGCAAGGTCAGCGTCCACAATGAGCAGTTCTTC.

This rearrangement joins TRBV4-2 to TRBJ1-6; D not resolved. Trimming left V 0 bases short and J 0 bases short, with 9 bases between. The CDR3 has 17 residues. CDR1 LGHNA and CDR2 YNFKEQ come from the germline V gene. The CDR3 sequence is CASSQEVRASYNSPLHF. Here the CDR3 DNA reads TGTGCCAGCAGCCAAGAGGTCCGGGCCTCCTATAATTCACCCCTCCACTTT.

This clone showed up just once. The chain couples TRBV13 to TRBJ2-5; TRBD2 aligns across 14 bases. J gave up 5 bases and V 4 bases, and 12 bases lay outside the gene matches. CDR1 and CDR2 from the germline V gene are PRHDT and FYEKMQ (reference sequence). The CDR3 is made up of 18 amino acids. The CDR3 bases are TGTGCCAGCAGCTCCCGGAAGCGACTAGCGGGGGGGCGGGAGACCCAGTACTTC. The encoded protein is CASSSRKRLAGGRETQYF.

In nucleotides, the CDR3 is TGTGCCAGCAGTTACCAGGGGGCGCGGGTAGGAAAACTGTTTTTT. It specifies CASSYQGARVGKLFF. The chain couples TRBV6-5 to TRBJ1-4; 8 bases map to TRBD1. The V and J ends lost 2 bases and 10 bases, in that order; junction bases with no gene match: 9. The CDR3 has 15 residues. Germline-derived CDR1 and CDR2 are MNHEY and SVGAGI.

V and J are TRBV30 and TRBJ1-4, with a tentative D call TRBD1 (6 bases). Trimming took off 3 bases at V and 8 bases at J, with 10 bases between the two ends. The length of the CDR3 is 12 residues. Germline V gene sequence: CDR1 GTSNPN, CDR2 SVGIG (reference sequence). The CDR3, as DNA: TGTGCCTGGAGCGTTACAGGGGAAAAACTGTTTTTT. Amino acids: CAWSVTGEKLFF.

The chain couples TRBV5-1 to TRBJ1-6; D not certain. This CDR3 is 16 amino acids long. Per the germline V gene, CDR1 is SGHRS and CDR2 is YFSETQ. Trimming removed 0 bases at V and 0 bases at J, with 7 bases between. The CDR3 bases are TGCGCCAGCAGCTTGGCAGGAAGCTCCTATAATTCACCCCTCCACTTT. Protein: CASSLAGSSYNSPLHF.

This chain joins TRBV19 and TRBJ2-7; possibly TRBD1 for D (8 bases). This CDR3 has 14 residues. The germline gives CDR1 LNHDA, CDR2 SQIVND (reference sequence). The V gene lost 6 bases and the J gene lost 1 base, with 13 bases spanning the gap. The CDR3 loop is CASSLQGGSYEQYF. As DNA, the CDR3 is TGTGCCAGTAGCCTACAGGGGGGGTCCTACGAGCAGTACTTC.

The rearrangement links TRBV30 to TRBJ1-6; D call uncertain. Germline CDR1 reads GTSNPN; CDR2 reads SVGIG (reference sequence). CDR3 length equals 12 residues. Trimming left V 5 bases short and J 7 bases short, with 9 bases between. Here the CDR3 reads CAWAGFNSPLHF. In nucleotides, the CDR3 is TGTGCCTGGGCGGGTTTCAATTCACCCCTCCACTTT.